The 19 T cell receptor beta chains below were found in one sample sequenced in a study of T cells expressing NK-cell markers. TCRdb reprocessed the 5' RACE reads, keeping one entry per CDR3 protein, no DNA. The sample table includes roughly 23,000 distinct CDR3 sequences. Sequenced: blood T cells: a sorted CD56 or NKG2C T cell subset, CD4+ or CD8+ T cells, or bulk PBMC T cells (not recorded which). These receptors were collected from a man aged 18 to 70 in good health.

The CDR3 protein is CASLSNYNQPQHF. The chain recombines TRBV28 with TRBJ1-5. The CDR3 consists of 13 residues. Germline loops: CDR1 MDHEN, CDR2 SYDVKM.

The CDR3 sequence: CASSQENQPQHF. The chain links TRBV3-1 to TRBJ1-5. The CDR3 loop spans 12 amino acids. Looked up from germline, CDR1 is LGHDT and CDR2 is YNNKEL (reference sequence). Combining the CDR3 with reference TRBV3-1 and TRBJ1-5 gives the whole variable domain DTAVSQTPKYLVTQMGNDKSIKCEQNLGHDTMYWYKQDSKKFLKIMFSYNNKELIINETVPNRFSPKSPDKAHLNLHINSLELGDSAVYFCASSQENQPQHFGDGTRLSIL.

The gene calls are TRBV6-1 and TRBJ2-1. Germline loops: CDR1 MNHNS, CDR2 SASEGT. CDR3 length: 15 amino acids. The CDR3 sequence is CASSRSGSFNNEQFF.

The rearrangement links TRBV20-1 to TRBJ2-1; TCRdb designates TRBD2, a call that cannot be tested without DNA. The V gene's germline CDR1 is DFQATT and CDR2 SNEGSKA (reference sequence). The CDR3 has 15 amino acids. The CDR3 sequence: CSAKLAGGRYNEQFF.

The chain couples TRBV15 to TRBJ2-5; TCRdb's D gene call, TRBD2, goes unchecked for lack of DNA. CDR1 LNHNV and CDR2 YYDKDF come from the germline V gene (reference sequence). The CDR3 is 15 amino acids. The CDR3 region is CATSTGTSDQETQYF.

The CDR3 sequence is CSANTGFGGEQYF. The rearrangement joins TRBV20-1 to TRBJ2-7; the TCRdb D gene call, TRBD1, has no DNA to confirm it. Germline V gives CDR1 DFQATT, CDR2 SNEGSKA (reference sequence). The CDR3 is 13 residues long.

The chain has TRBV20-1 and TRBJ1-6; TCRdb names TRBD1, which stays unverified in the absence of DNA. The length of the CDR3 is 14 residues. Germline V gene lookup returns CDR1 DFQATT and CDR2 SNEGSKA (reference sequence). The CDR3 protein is CSARDEVGYSPLHF.

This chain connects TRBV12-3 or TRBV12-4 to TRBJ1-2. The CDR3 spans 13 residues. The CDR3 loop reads CASSPTANYGYTF.

This chain's CDR3 is CASSPFSYEQYF. The chain links TRBV7-2 to TRBJ2-7. The CDR3 consists of 12 residues. The germline gives CDR1 SGHTA, CDR2 FQGNSA.

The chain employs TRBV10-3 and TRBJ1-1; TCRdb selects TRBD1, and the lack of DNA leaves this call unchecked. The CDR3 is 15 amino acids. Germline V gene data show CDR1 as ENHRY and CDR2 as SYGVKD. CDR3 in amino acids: CAIGGAGPLNTEAFF.

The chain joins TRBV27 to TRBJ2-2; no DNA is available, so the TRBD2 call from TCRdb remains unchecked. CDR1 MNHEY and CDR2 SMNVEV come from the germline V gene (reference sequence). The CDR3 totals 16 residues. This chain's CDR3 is CASSFFQAGGTGELFF.

CDR3 loop: CASSLRVLAGTDEQFF. This chain links TRBV27 with TRBJ2-1; no DNA is available, so the TRBD2 call from TCRdb remains unchecked. CDR1 and CDR2 from the germline V gene are MNHEY and SMNVEV (reference sequence). This CDR3 has 16 residues.

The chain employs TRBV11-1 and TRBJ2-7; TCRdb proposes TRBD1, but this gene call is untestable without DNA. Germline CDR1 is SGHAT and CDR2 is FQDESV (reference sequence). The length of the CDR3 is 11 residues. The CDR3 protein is CASSFDSEQYF. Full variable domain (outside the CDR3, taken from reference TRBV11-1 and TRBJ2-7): EAEVAQSPRYKITEKSQAVAFWCDPISGHATLYWYRQILGQGPELLVQFQDESVVDDSQLPKDRFSAERLKGVDSTLKIQPAELGDSAMYLCASSFDSEQYFGPGTRLTVT.

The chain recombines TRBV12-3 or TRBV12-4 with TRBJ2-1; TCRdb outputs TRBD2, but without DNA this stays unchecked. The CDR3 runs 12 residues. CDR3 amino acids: CASSWDEKEQFF.

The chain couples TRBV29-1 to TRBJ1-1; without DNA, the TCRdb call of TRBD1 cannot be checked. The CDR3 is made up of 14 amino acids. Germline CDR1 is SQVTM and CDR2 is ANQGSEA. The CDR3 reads CSVETTGIYTEAFF. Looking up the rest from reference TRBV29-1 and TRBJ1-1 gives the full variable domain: SAVISQKPSRDICQRGTSLTIQCQVDSQVTMMFWYRQQPGQSLTLIATANQGSEATYESGFVIDKFPISRPNLTFSTLTVSNMSPEDSSIYLCSVETTGIYTEAFFGQGTRLTVV.

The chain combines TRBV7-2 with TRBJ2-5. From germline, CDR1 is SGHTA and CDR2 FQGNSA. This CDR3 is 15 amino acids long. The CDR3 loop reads CASSLGLYFQETQYF.

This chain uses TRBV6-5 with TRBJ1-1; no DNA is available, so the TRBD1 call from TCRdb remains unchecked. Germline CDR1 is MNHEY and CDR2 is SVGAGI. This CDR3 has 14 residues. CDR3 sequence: CASSFRLEGTEAFF.

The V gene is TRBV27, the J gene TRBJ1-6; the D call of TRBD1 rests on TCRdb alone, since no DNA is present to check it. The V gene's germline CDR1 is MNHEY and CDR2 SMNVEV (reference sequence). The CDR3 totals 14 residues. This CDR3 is CATSQDRVNSPLHF.

The CDR3: CASSPPLRDRGLRNEQFF. The chain joins TRBV4-2 to TRBJ2-1; TCRdb gives TRBD1 as the D gene, but with no DNA this cannot be confirmed. The CDR3 runs 18 residues. CDR1 and CDR2 (germline): LGHNA, YNFKEQ.